One and the same sample provided the 29 T cell receptor beta chains below, sequenced in a study of blood T cells in healthy people across ages (dated by TCRdb to 2014 to 2015). Library preparation was by 5' RACE. Sequencing used an Illumina HiSeq 2500. A second PCR of roughly 7 to 12 cycles was performed with a sample-barcoded 5' primer and a J-beta primer mix. The public reads were reanalyzed by TCRdb: fastp trimming at Q25, MiXCR alignment, in-frame beta chains only. Rows are unified per CDR3 protein, each entry keeping the most common DNA and genes. The sample includes about 780,000 distinct CDR3 sequences, with around 45% observed a single time. The ten largest clonotypes hold approximately 18% of the sample. The sample comprised blood. The receptors come from a man older than 75 in good health.

The rearrangement uses TRBV10-3 and TRBJ1-3, with 7 positions matching TRBD1. The CDR3 covers 16 residues. Germline values: CDR1 ENHRY, CDR2 SYGVKD. With V trimmed by 2 bases and J by 3 bases, 7 bases remained unmatched. The CDR3 bases are TGTGCCATCAGTGAGGGACAGGCCAGCAATGGAAACACCATATATTTT. It codes for CAISEGQASNGNTIYF.

The V call is TRBV9, the J call TRBJ2-7; maybe TRBD1 (6 bases). CDR1 is SGDLS, CDR2 YYNGEE, per germline. CDR3 size: 13 residues. Trimming stripped 5 bases from V and 7 bases from J, with 16 bases between. This CDR3 is CASSNSQGREQYF. CDR3 in DNA: TGTGCCAGCAGTAATTCACAGGGCCGAGAGCAGTACTTC.

The genes are TRBV29-1 and TRBJ2-7; D is ambiguous. The CDR3 runs to 12 residues. V was clipped by 3 bases and J by 4 bases, with 10 bases between them. The V gene's germline CDR1 is SQVTM and CDR2 ANQGSEA. Here the CDR3 DNA reads TGCAGCGTTGAGACGAGGAAGTACGAGCAGTACTTC. Amino acid sequence: CSVETRKYEQYF.

The sample holds many counts of this clonotype. This sequence may be a read error, since a much larger clone differs from it by one base. This chain joins TRBV10-3 and TRBJ2-7; 10 nucleotides line up with TRBD2. The CDR3 contains 13 residues. The germline gives CDR1 ENHRY, CDR2 SYGVKD. Trimming at V came to 7 bases and at J to 6 bases, leaving 6 bases not matched to a gene. DNA for the CDR3: TGTGCCATCAACAGGGGACTAGCGAGCGAGCAGTACTTC. Its protein is CAINRGLASEQYF.

The gene calls are TRBV13 and TRBJ2-1; 15 bases agree with TRBD2. Germline assignment: CDR1 PRHDT and CDR2 FYEKMQ (reference sequence). Trimming took 5 bases from V and 4 from J; bases not matched to a gene: 12. The CDR3 length is 19 residues. As DNA, the CDR3 is TGTGCCAGCAGCAATGGACTAGCGGGAGGGCCAAGGGGGTACAATGAGCAGTTCTTC. Amino acid sequence: CASSNGLAGGPRGYNEQFF.

The rearrangement joins TRBV6-5 to TRBJ2-6, with D possibly called TRBD1 or TRBD2 (5 bases each). The CDR3 sequence is 16 residues long. CDR1 is MNHEY and CDR2 is SVGAGI in the germline V gene. V was clipped by 6 bases and J by 0 bases, with 12 bases between them. The CDR3 sequence: CASSLGPRSGANVLTF. As DNA, the CDR3 is TGTGCCAGCAGCCTGGGACCGCGCTCTGGGGCCAACGTCCTGACTTTC.

The chain links TRBV20-1 to TRBJ1-1, with D possibly matching TRBD1 (5 bases). V was shortened by 2 bases and J by 1 base, with 11 bases between the two germline ends. The CDR3 loop spans 14 amino acids. Germline V gives CDR1 DFQATT, CDR2 SNEGSKA (reference sequence). CDR3 region: CSARPGRQNTEAFF. CDR3 coding DNA: TGCAGTGCTAGACCGGGACGGCAGAACACTGAAGCTTTCTTT.

The chain links TRBV28 to TRBJ2-4, with TRBD2 matching 9 bases. The germline V gene has CDR1 MDHEN and CDR2 SYDVKM. There are 14 residues in the CDR3. Losses at the gene ends were 7 bases for V and 5 bases for J; bases not matched to a gene: 6. CDR3 sequence: CASTLSGSQNIQYF. The CDR3 nucleotides are TGTGCCAGCACCCTTAGCGGGAGTCAAAACATTCAGTACTTC.

The rearrangement uses TRBV29-1 and TRBJ2-3, with 11 bases that match TRBD2. Germline V gene lookup returns CDR1 SQVTM and CDR2 ANQGSEA. The CDR3 totals 17 residues. Trimming cost V 3 bases and J 4 bases; bases outside gene matches: 12. In nucleotides, the CDR3 is TGCAGCGTTGACAGCAAGCTAGCGGGGGGCCGCCCAGATACGCAGTATTTT. Protein product: CSVDSKLAGGRPDTQYF.

The V call is TRBV7-9, the J call TRBJ2-5; D is ambiguous. The better agreement between TRBJ2-7 and the DNA end casts doubt on the J call. The CDR3 length is 13 residues. CDR1 SEHNR and CDR2 FQNEAQ come from the germline V gene (reference sequence). CDR3 loop: CASSQVETYEQYF. The CDR3 nucleotides read TGTGCCAGCAGCCAGGTAGAAACCTACGAGCAGTACTTC.

The gene calls are TRBV19 and TRBJ2-7; possibly TRBD2 for D (6 bases). V was cut by 5 bases and J by 4 bases, with 15 bases left in between. CDR1 LNHDA and CDR2 SQIVND come from the germline V gene (reference sequence). This CDR3 spans 14 amino acids. CDR3 residues: CASSLYGRGYEQYF. The CDR3 DNA reads TGTGCCAGTAGTCTGTACGGGAGAGGGTACGAGCAGTACTTC.

The chain recombines TRBV7-3 with TRBJ2-3; D is ambiguous. The V gene lost 4 bases and the J gene lost 8 bases, with 13 bases spanning the gap. CDR1 and CDR2 from the germline V gene are SGHTA and FQGTGA. This CDR3 region has 13 residues. CDR3 amino acids: CASSSQTSATQYF. In DNA form, the CDR3 reads TGTGCCAGCAGCTCACAGACCAGCGCTACGCAGTATTTT.

The sample holds a few counts of this clonotype. The chain is built from TRBV9 and TRBJ2-5; D is perhaps TRBD1 (5 bases). The CDR3 has 15 residues. Germline CDR1 SGDLS, CDR2 YYNGEE. Trimming removed 2 bases from V and 5 bases from J, with 16 bases in between. As DNA, the CDR3 is TGTGCCAGCAGCGTCAATACAGGATCCCGTGAGACCCAGTACTTC. Translation: CASSVNTGSRETQYF.

This clonotype was recorded at least ten times. The rearrangement links TRBV6-5 to TRBJ2-1; TRBD1 agrees at 11 bases. CDR1 and CDR2 (germline): MNHEY, SVGAGI. The ends lost 7 bases at V and 8 bases at J; junction bases unmatched: 10. The CDR3 is 15 residues long. The CDR3 DNA follows: TGTGCCAGCATTCAGACCGGACAGGGGGCACATGAGCAGTTCTTC. This encodes CASIQTGQGAHEQFF.

The CDR3 spells CAISDGLRETQYF. DNA of the CDR3: TGTGCCATCAGTGACGGGCTGAGAGAGACCCAGTACTTC. V usage is TRBV10-3 and J usage is TRBJ2-7; D ambiguous. The DNA matches TRBJ2-5 better at its end, which makes the J call doubtful. The CDR3 consists of 13 residues. The germline gives CDR1 ENHRY, CDR2 SYGVKD.

This clonotype was counted only a few times. V gene TRBV4-2 combines with J gene TRBJ2-5, with D uncertain. Trimming shortened V by 0 bases and J by 2 bases, and 13 bases separated the two germline ends. The CDR3 is 16 residues long. Germline V gene data show CDR1 as LGHNA and CDR2 as YNFKEQ. The CDR3 region is CASSQEMAERQETQYF. Here the CDR3 DNA reads TGTGCCAGCAGCCAAGAAATGGCGGAGCGACAAGAGACCCAGTACTTC.

This clonotype has a count of ten or more. This chain joins TRBV29-1 and TRBJ2-1; 9 bases agree with TRBD2. This CDR3 comprises 14 residues. V lost 4 bases to trimming and J lost 2 bases; unmatched junction nucleotides: 3. Germline V CDR1 and CDR2: SQVTM, ANQGSEA. CDR3 in DNA: TGCAGCGTTGGAGCGGGAGGCACCTACAATGAGCAGTTCTTC. This gives the protein CSVGAGGTYNEQFF.

This clonotype has only one observation. For the CDR3, the DNA is TGTGCCAGCAGATTACGATCTGGGGCCAACGTCCTGACTTTC. Its protein is CASRLRSGANVLTF. The genes are TRBV6-2 or TRBV6-3 and TRBJ2-6; no clear D. This CDR3 region has 14 residues. V dropped 6 bases and J dropped 1 base, with 7 bases sitting between them. Germline V gives CDR1 MNHEY, CDR2 SVGEGT.

This clonotype was detected a few times. The V call is TRBV3-1, the J call TRBJ2-5, with D possibly matching TRBD2 (6 bases). The CDR3 covers 15 residues. Trimming removed 0 bases from V and 2 bases from J, with 10 bases in between. The V gene's germline CDR1 is LGHDT and CDR2 YNNKEL (reference sequence). The CDR3 loop is CASSQDTSRQETQYF. CDR3 in DNA: TGTGCCAGCAGCCAAGATACTAGCAGGCAAGAGACCCAGTACTTC.

The genes are TRBV7-2 and TRBJ2-3; 8 nucleotides align to TRBD2. The CDR3 runs to 18 residues. From germline, CDR1 is SGHTA and CDR2 FQGNSA. Trimming at V came to 5 bases and at J to 0 bases, leaving 13 bases not matched to a gene. The CDR3 spells CASSLGSLAGSSTDTQYF. The CDR3 bases are TGTGCCAGCAGCCTCGGCTCCTTAGCGGGGTCTAGCACAGATACGCAGTATTTT.

As for this clonotype: The junction and the germline gene differ at one end; a read error may be behind it. The gene calls are TRBV11-3 and TRBJ2-3; the D gene is possibly TRBD1 (5 bases). The germline V gene encodes CDR1 SGHNT and CDR2 YENEEA. The CDR3 has 12 amino acids. CDR3 nucleotides: TGTGCCAGCAGACAGTTCACAGGTACGCAGTATTTT. This gives the protein CASRQFTGTQYF.

This clonotype was seen a few times. The chain couples TRBV28 to TRBJ2-1; D is unclear. The V and J ends lost 4 bases and 12 bases respectively, with 16 bases between them. There are 13 residues in the CDR3. The germline gives CDR1 MDHEN, CDR2 SYDVKM. CDR3 sequence (DNA): TGTGCCAGCAGTTCACTGGACGTTAAGGGGCAGTTCTTC. It encodes CASSSLDVKGQFF.

This sequence joins TRBV4-2 and TRBJ2-5, with D tentatively TRBD2 (5 bases). Germline-derived CDR1 and CDR2 are LGHNA and YNFKEQ. The V end lost 4 bases, the J end lost 5 bases, and 20 bases lay between the germline ends. The CDR3 length is 16 residues. The CDR3 reads CASSPQSGGFQETQYF. The CDR3, as DNA: TGTGCCAGCAGCCCCCAGTCCGGCGGGTTCCAGGAGACCCAGTACTTC.

The chain has TRBV28 and TRBJ1-4; D perhaps matches TRBD1 (6 bases). The V end lost 5 bases, the J end lost 11 bases, and 12 bases lay between the germline ends. Germline V gene sequence: CDR1 MDHEN, CDR2 SYDVKM. The CDR3 consists of 12 residues. The CDR3 coding sequence is TGTGCCAGCAGTCCGAGAGACAGGAAACTGTTTTTT. Protein sequence: CASSPRDRKLFF.

The count of this clonotype is one. The chain carries TRBV6-5 and TRBJ2-7, with 11 bases that match TRBD2. The germline CDR1 and CDR2 sequences are MNHEY and SVGAGI. The CDR3 loop spans 15 amino acids. Trimming removed 6 bases from V and 2 bases from J; junction bases left unmatched: 6. Written as DNA, the CDR3 is TGTGCCAGCAGAAGACTAGCGGGAAGCCCCTACGAGCAGTACTTC. This encodes CASRRLAGSPYEQYF.

With regard to this clonotype: This sequence may be a read error, since a much larger clone differs from it by one base. V gene TRBV10-3 combines with J gene TRBJ2-1, with 10 positions matching TRBD2. This CDR3 contains 14 residues. Germline lookup yields CDR1 ENHRY and CDR2 SYGVKD. The ends lost 3 bases at V and 10 bases at J; junction bases unmatched: 6. For the CDR3, the DNA is TGTGCCATCAGTGACCTAGCGGGAGAATCCGAGCAGTTCTTC. It is translated as CAISDLAGESEQFF.

A remark on this clonotype: This may arise from a read error, as a much more abundant clone is one base away. J is TRBJ2-4 and V is TRBV5-1; 7 bases map to TRBD2. The last part of the DNA fits TRBJ2-7 better; the J call may be wrong. The length of the CDR3 is 13 residues. The germline V gene has CDR1 SGHRS and CDR2 YFSETQ. As DNA, the CDR3 is TGCGCCAGCAGCGTAGGACCGGGGGGCGAGCAGTACTTC. The encoded protein is CASSVGPGGEQYF.

Points on this clonotype: Its ends do not fully match the called genes, so a read error is possible. DNA of the CDR3: TGTGCCAGCAGTCTGAGGAATTCATCCCTCCACTTT. Translated, it gives CASSLRNSSLHF. The chain couples TRBV7-2 to TRBJ1-6; no firm D call. The germline V gene has CDR1 SGHTA and CDR2 FQGNSA. This CDR3 spans 12 amino acids.

This clonotype appeared a few times. This chain uses TRBV5-1 with TRBJ2-7, with D uncertain. Germline V gene lookup returns CDR1 SGHRS and CDR2 YFSETQ. Trimming pared 1 base from V and 5 bases from J, leaving 16 bases between. This CDR3 comprises 15 residues. This chain's CDR3 is CASSLRLPGSHEQYF. The DNA for the CDR3 is TGCGCCAGCAGCTTGAGGCTACCGGGTAGCCACGAGCAGTACTTC.